The clone carrying this TCR beta chain has ten or more counts. The antigen is not known. This entry belongs to a study of T cells after yellow fever vaccination. Study at large: Low-cell-number fractions were prepared with SMART-Seq v4 Ultra Low Input.

Trimming stripped 6 bases from V and 3 bases from J, with 18 bases between. This CDR3 region has 15 residues. In germline, CDR1 is DFQATT, CDR2 SNEGSKA (reference sequence). Making TCR cDNA involved 5'RACE template switching, which added UMIs and a universal primer site. TCRdb used MiXCR to reprocess the 5' RACE reads, holding one entry per CDR3 protein. Of 250,000 to 400,000 distinct CDR3 sequences listed, 3.5% to 5% are singletons. General study points: It was a weaker secondary response, yet one that peaked faster, at day 5 versus 15. Detected again after the booster were most primary-vaccination clones, at approximately 95% CD4 and approximately 85% CD8.

Sequencing used PBMCs, obtained 15 days after the yellow fever booster vaccination. The sequence was collected from a man younger than 35 who received the YFV17D yellow fever vaccine. The rearrangement joins TRBV20-1 to TRBJ2-1; no firm D call. CDR3 residues: CSAPRYLGNYNEQFF. The CDR3 DNA is TGCAGTGCGCCACGATACTTGGGTAACTACAATGAGCAGTTCTTC.